These 19 T cell receptor beta chains originate from one sample sequenced in a study of shared clonotypes between healthy human individuals. Clones were read by immunoSEQ multiplex PCR, and TCRdb kept only the in-frame ones, dropping some. The data hold under 1,100,000 clones, with about 84% observed a single time. The sequencing input was memory CD4+ T cells from PBMCs. Sample subset: CD45RA-negative fraction. Receptor source: a man aged 18-30 years in good health. Some clones in this sample may be carry-over from other donors' samples.

The count of this clone is one. V usage is TRBV6-1 and J usage is TRBJ1-2, with D tentatively TRBD1 (6 bases). V lost 4 bases to trimming and J lost 1 base, with 13 bases between them. The CDR3 is 15 residues long. Germline CDR1 reads MNHNS; CDR2 reads SASEGT. This CDR3 is CASSGEDRHNYGYTF. The CDR3 DNA is TGTGCCAGCAGTGGCGAGGACAGACATAACTATGGCTACACCTTC.

The chain has TRBV5-4 and TRBJ2-5; D may be TRBD1 (6 bases). CDR1 is SGHNT and CDR2 is YYREEE in the germline V gene (reference sequence). V was clipped by 5 bases and J by 5 bases, with 19 bases between them. This CDR3 has 15 residues. CDR3 sequence reads: CASSPFEPRGETQYF. CDR3 DNA sequence: TGTGCCAGCAGTCCCTTCGAGCCGAGGGGGGAGACCCAGTACTTC. Complete variable domain (other parts from reference TRBV5-4 and TRBJ2-5): ETGVTQSPTHLIKTRGQQVTLRCSSQSGHNTVSWYQQALGQGPQFIFQYYREEENGRGNFPPRFSGLQFPNYSSELNVNALELDDSALYLCASSPFEPRGETQYFGPGTRLLVL.

J is TRBJ2-3 and V is TRBV7-9, with TRBD1 identical over 8 bases. Trimming took 0 bases from V and 4 from J; bases not matched to a gene: 9. Germline lookup yields CDR1 SEHNR and CDR2 FQNEAQ (reference sequence). The CDR3 is made up of 17 amino acids. CDR3 region: CASSLARTGSWSDTQYF. In nucleotides, the CDR3 is TGTGCCAGCAGCTTAGCCAGGACAGGGTCTTGGTCAGATACGCAGTATTTT.

A note on this clone: A single base is all that separates this from a far larger clone, so a read error is likely. The V and J genes are TRBV6-1 and TRBJ1-5; D unclear. Germline V gives CDR1 MNHNS, CDR2 SASEGT. The CDR3 contains 13 residues. The CDR3 loop reads CASGDNSNQPQHF. The CDR3 DNA reads TGTGCCAGCGGTGACAATAGCAATCAGCCCCAGCATTTT.

The chain has TRBV5-5 and TRBJ1-4, with D possibly matching TRBD1 (5 bases). V was clipped by 1 base and J by 7 bases, with 11 bases between them. Germline values: CDR1 SGHKS, CDR2 YYEKEE (reference sequence). This CDR3 contains 14 residues. CDR3 DNA sequence: TGTGCCAGCAGCTTGACGGGGGTCGTTGAAAAACTGTTTTTT. This translates into CASSLTGVVEKLFF. Using reference TRBV5-5 and TRBJ1-4 for the parts outside the CDR3, the full variable domain is DAGVTQSPTHLIKTRGQQVTLRCSPISGHKSVSWYQQVLGQGPQFIFQYYEKEERGRGNFPDRFSARQFPNYSSELNVNALLLGDSALYLCASSLTGVVEKLFFGSGTQLSVL.

This clone has a handful of counts. The chain recombines TRBV11-3 with TRBJ2-5; 7 nucleotides match TRBD2. The CDR3 extends over 12 amino acids. In germline, CDR1 is SGHNT, CDR2 YENEEA. The trim removed 3 bases at V and 5 bases at J, leaving 0 bases unmatched. The CDR3 nucleotides are TGTGCCAGCAGCTTTAGCGGGGAGACCCAGTACTTC. Translated: CASSFSGETQYF.

The rearrangement links TRBV11-2 to TRBJ2-2, with 13 bases matching TRBD2. Germline V gene sequence: CDR1 SGHAT, CDR2 FQNNGV. This CDR3 is 15 amino acids long. V gave up 5 bases and J gave up 6 bases; unmatched junction bases: 3. The CDR3, as DNA: TGTGCCAGCAGCACTAGCGGGAGGGCCGCCGGGGAGCTGTTTTTT. It encodes CASSTSGRAAGELFF.

The V gene is TRBV5-1, the J gene TRBJ2-3, with TRBD2 matching over 9 bases. The germline V gene encodes CDR1 SGHRS and CDR2 YFSETQ. V lost 2 bases to trimming and J lost 5 bases; unmatched junction nucleotides: 6. The CDR3 totals 15 residues. CDR3 amino acids: CASSFAGGPGDTQYF. The DNA of the CDR3 is TGCGCCAGCAGCTTTGCGGGAGGGCCCGGAGATACGCAGTATTTT.

The chain combines TRBV12-5 with TRBJ2-2; D might be TRBD2 (5 bases). The CDR3 is 15 amino acids. The germline V and J ends were trimmed by 2 bases and 3 bases, with 10 bases remaining between them. CDR1 LGHNT and CDR2 FRNRAP come from the germline V gene. The CDR3 reads CASGLLRGHTGELFF. CDR3 in DNA: TGTGCTAGTGGTTTGTTGCGCGGGCACACCGGGGAGCTGTTTTTT.

This clone has more than one count but fewer than ten. The rearrangement uses TRBV25-1 and TRBJ2-7; no clear D. Germline V gives CDR1 MGHDK, CDR2 SYGVNS. This CDR3 region has 13 residues. V lost 4 bases and J 6 bases, leaving 13 bases between the germline ends. DNA of the CDR3: TGTGCCAGCAGTGCAGCTAGAGGCCCCGAGCAGTACTTC. This encodes CASSAARGPEQYF.

The chain carries TRBV7-6 and TRBJ2-7; TRBD2 matches at 11 bases. CDR3 length: 17 residues. The J segment lost 1 base and the V segment lost 1 base, leaving 6 bases of the junction unmatched. CDR1 is SGHVS and CDR2 is FNYEAQ in the germline V gene. CDR3 DNA sequence: TGTGCCAGCAGCTTAGAACCCGGGACTAGCGGTTCCTACGAGCAGTACTTC. Amino acids: CASSLEPGTSGSYEQYF.

The V gene is TRBV6-5, the J gene TRBJ2-1, with 10 bases fitting TRBD2. Germline V CDR1 and CDR2: MNHEY, SVGAGI. J gave up 10 bases and V 6 bases, and 12 bases lay outside the gene matches. CDR3 length equals 15 residues. This chain's CDR3 is CASSLGSGGGSEQFF. Here the CDR3 DNA reads TGTGCCAGCAGCCTCGGGAGCGGGGGGGGGAGCGAGCAGTTCTTC.

In this sample, this clone turned up a few times. The V gene is TRBV12-5, the J gene TRBJ1-1; D gene ambiguous. Trimming removed 1 base from V and 1 base from J, with 4 bases in between. Germline V gene sequence: CDR1 LGHNT, CDR2 FRNRAP. The CDR3 is 13 amino acids. The CDR3 DNA sequence: TGTGCTAGTGGTTTGGGCAAGAACACTGAAGCTTTCTTT. It encodes CASGLGKNTEAFF.

About this clone itself: Relative to the germline gene, one junction end is altered; a read error may explain this. The chain couples TRBV30 to TRBJ2-1, with 9 bases fitting TRBD2. The CDR3 runs 14 residues. The germline CDR1 and CDR2 sequences are GTSNPN and SVGIG (reference sequence). The CDR3 loop reads CAWDDQVFAGGPVF. The CDR3 DNA follows: TGTGCCTGGGACGACCAGGTTTTTGCGGGAGGGCCGGTCTTC.

The CDR3 DNA follows: TGTGCCAGCAGCTTAGCTGCGGCCAAAAACATTCAGTACTTC. It encodes CASSLAAAKNIQYF. The V and J genes are TRBV7-9 and TRBJ2-4; D uncertain. The CDR3 has 14 residues. The V end was cut by 0 bases, the J end by 1 base, with 4 bases between. Germline V CDR1 and CDR2: SEHNR, FQNEAQ (reference sequence).

This clone was seen a few times. The genes are TRBV30 and TRBJ1-2; D is uncertain. This CDR3 is built from 13 residues. Germline CDR1 is GTSNPN and CDR2 is SVGIG (reference sequence). V was trimmed by 0 bases and J by 2 bases, leaving 7 bases between them. The CDR3 sequence: CAWSVHTNYGYTF. The CDR3, as DNA: TGTGCCTGGAGTGTACACACGAACTATGGCTACACCTTC.

V and J are TRBV7-3 and TRBJ2-1; D remains ambiguous. The V and J ends lost 1 base and 0 bases respectively, with 7 bases between them. CDR1 SGHTA and CDR2 FQGTGA come from the germline V gene. The CDR3 runs to 15 residues. CDR3 protein: CASSLMVSSYNEQFF. CDR3 nucleotides: TGTGCCAGCAGCTTAATGGTGAGCTCCTACAATGAGCAGTTCTTC.

J is TRBJ2-7 and V is TRBV6-6, with 7 positions matching TRBD1. The V gene's germline CDR1 is MNHNY and CDR2 SVGAGI (reference sequence). J lost 5 bases, V lost 5 bases, and 6 bases had no gene match. The CDR3 is 13 amino acids. The CDR3 DNA follows: TGTGCCAGCAGTAACCTAGACAGGGACGAGCAGTACTTC. This sequence encodes CASSNLDRDEQYF.

With regard to this clone: A read error is likely here: a far larger clone is one base away. The gene calls are TRBV7-9 and TRBJ2-5; D call uncertain. The CDR3 covers 15 residues. Germline V gene sequence: CDR1 SEHNR, CDR2 FQNEAQ (reference sequence). CDR3 protein: CASGLALGRQETQYF. In DNA, the CDR3 is TGTGCCAGCGGCTTAGCATTGGGTAGACAAGAGACCCAGTACTTC.